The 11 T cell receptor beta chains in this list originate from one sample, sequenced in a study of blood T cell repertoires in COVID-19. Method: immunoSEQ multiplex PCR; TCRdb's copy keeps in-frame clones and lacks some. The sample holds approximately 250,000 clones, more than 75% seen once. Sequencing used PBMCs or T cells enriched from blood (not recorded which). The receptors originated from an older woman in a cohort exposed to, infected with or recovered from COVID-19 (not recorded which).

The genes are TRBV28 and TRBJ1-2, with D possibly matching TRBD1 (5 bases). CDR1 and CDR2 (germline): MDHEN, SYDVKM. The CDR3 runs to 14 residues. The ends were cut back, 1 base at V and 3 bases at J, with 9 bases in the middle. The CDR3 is CASSLSGIDYGYTF. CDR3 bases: TGTGCCAGCAGTTTATCAGGGATCGACTATGGCTACACCTTC.

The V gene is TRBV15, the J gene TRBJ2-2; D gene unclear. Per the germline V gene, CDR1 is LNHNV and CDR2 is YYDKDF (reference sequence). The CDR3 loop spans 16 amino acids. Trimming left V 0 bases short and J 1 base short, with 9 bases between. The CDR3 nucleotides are TGTGCCACCAGCAGAGATCTGACATTGAACACCGGGGAGCTGTTTTTT. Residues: CATSRDLTLNTGELFF. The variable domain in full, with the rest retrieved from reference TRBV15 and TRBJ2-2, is DAMVIQNPRYQVTQFGKPVTLSCSQTLNHNVMYWYQQKSSQAPKLLFHYYDKDFNNEADTPDNFQSRRPNTSFCFLDIRSPGLGDTAMYLCATSRDLTLNTGELFFGEGSRLTVL.

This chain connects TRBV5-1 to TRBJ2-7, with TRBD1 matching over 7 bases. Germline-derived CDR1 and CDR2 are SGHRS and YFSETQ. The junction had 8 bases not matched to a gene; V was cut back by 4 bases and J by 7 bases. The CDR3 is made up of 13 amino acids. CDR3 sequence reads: CASSQTGEREQYF. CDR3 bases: TGCGCCAGCAGCCAAACAGGGGAACGGGAGCAGTACTTC.

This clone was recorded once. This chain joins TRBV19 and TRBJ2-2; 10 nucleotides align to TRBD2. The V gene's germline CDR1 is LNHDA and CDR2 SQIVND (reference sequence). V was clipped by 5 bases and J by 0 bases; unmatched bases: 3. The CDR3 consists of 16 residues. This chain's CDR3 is CASSGLAGANTGELFF. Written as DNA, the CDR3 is TGTGCCAGTAGTGGGCTAGCGGGAGCGAACACCGGGGAGCTGTTTTTT.

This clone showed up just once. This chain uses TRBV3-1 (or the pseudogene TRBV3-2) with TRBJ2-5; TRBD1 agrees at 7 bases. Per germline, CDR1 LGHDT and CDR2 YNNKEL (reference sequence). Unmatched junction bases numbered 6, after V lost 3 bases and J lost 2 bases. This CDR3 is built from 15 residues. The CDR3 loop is CASSQRGRTQETQYF. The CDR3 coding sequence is TGTGCCAGCAGCCAGAGGGGGCGGACACAAGAGACCCAGTACTTC.

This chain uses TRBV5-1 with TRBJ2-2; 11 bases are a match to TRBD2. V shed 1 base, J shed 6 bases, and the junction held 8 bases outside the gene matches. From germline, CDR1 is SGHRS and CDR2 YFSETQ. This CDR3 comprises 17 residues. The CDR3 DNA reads TGCGCCAGCAGCTTGTTACTAGCGGGAGACGCTTCCGGGGAGCTGTTTTTT. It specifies CASSLLLAGDASGELFF.

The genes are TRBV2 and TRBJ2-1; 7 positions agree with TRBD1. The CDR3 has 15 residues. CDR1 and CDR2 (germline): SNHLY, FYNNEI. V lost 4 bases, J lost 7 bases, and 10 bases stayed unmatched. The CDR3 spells CASSAGQGVENEQFF. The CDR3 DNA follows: TGTGCCAGCAGTGCTGGGCAGGGGGTAGAAAATGAGCAGTTCTTC.

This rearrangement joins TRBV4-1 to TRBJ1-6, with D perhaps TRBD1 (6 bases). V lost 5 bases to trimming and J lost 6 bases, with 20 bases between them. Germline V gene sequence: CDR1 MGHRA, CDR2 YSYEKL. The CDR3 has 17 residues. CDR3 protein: CASSLGLQTGPNSPLHF. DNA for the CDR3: TGCGCCAGCAGCTTGGGTCTCCAGACAGGCCCTAATTCACCCCTCCACTTT.

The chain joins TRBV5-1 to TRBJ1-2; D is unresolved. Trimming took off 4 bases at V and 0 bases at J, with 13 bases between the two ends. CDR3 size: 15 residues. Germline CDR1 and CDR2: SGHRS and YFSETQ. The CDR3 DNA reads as TGCGCCAGCAGCACTTCCTCTACCTCTAACTATGGCTACACCTTC. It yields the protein CASSTSSTSNYGYTF.

In DNA, the CDR3 is TGTGCCTGGAGCAGACTGGGCACTGAAGCTTTCTTT. Its translation is CAWSRLGTEAFF. The chain links TRBV30 to TRBJ1-1; D unclear. CDR1 is GTSNPN, CDR2 SVGIG, per germline (reference sequence). CDR3 length: 12 amino acids. Trimming took 3 bases from V and 4 from J, leaving 9 bases between them. Looking up the rest from reference TRBV30 and TRBJ1-1 gives the full variable domain: SQTIHQWPATLVQPVGSPLSLECTVEGTSNPNLYWYRQAAGRGLQLLFYSVGIGQISSEVPQNLSASRPQDRQFILSSKKLLLSDSGFYLCAWSRLGTEAFFGQGTRLTVV.

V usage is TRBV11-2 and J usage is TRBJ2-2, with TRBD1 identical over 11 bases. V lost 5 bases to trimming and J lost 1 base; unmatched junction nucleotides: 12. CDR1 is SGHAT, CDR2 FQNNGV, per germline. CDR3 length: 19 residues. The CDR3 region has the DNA TGTGCCAGCAGCCCCGGGAGGACAGGGGGCACGGGGAACACCGGGGAGCTGTTTTTT. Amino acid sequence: CASSPGRTGGTGNTGELFF.